This T cell receptor (beta chain) was sequenced in a study of T cells in Graves' hyperthyroidism and ophthalmopathy (dated by TCRdb to about 2019). Study-wide context: Peripheral blood was sampled at the time of initial diagnosis, prior to any treatment. Following sampling, methimazole starting at 30 mg daily was given to hyperthyroidism patients, and high-dose intravenous methylprednisolone was given to ophthalmopathy patients. The paper reports TCR Vbeta CDR3 sequencing of 135 peripheral blood samples: 40 or so ophthalmopathy, 70 to 85 hyperthyroidism and about 17 progressor patients. Thyroid tissue and blood T-cell repertoires from six Graves' hyperthyroidism patients were also compared in the study. Whether ophthalmopathy could be predicted prospectively was tested in an independent validation cohort made up of 18 to 20 hyperthyroidism patients plus 17 patients who later progressed to ophthalmopathy. The 90 to 100 discovery patients were randomly divided into training and test sets at a 7:3 ratio. To identify TCR V-J signatures that set the groups apart, the researchers used a discovery cohort of 90 to 100 patients, made up of 43 with Graves' ophthalmopathy and some 60 with stable Graves' hyperthyroidism.

About this clonotype itself: It has no known antigen specificity. No per-base quality is available; no much larger clone lies one base away.

TCR beta CDR3 regions were amplified from RNA transcripts. A first-round RT-PCR of the TCR CDR3 used the HTBI primer set with the Qiagen OneStep RT-PCR kit. Libraries were constructed in a second round of multiplex PCR, after which size selection and purification were performed. Sequencing of the libraries was done on an Illumina HiSeq2000 using paired-end 100 bp reads. In the original analysis: SOAPnuke was used to process the raw data, with reads discarded if the reads contained adapters or uncalled bases, had a mean Phred below 15, or lacked an exact constant-primer or identifier match. COPE v1.2.5 was used to merge the high-quality paired reads, and each unique nucleotide sequence was defined as a clonotype. Clonotypes were aligned to IMGT TRBV, TRBD and TRBJ reference segments using MiTCR v1.1. Only V-J combinations with frequency above 0.0001, covering approximately 99% of repertoires, were analysed. The TCS score was defined as the ratio of F50 (clonal expansion) to E x V (chaos), calculated using BLOSUM62-based TCRdist between CDR3 peptides within each V-J. Welch's t-statistics and random forest reduced 500 to 650 V-J features to roughly 13, which were used in a naive Bayes classifier (R e1071). The Morisita-Horn index was used to measure how similar the thyroid and blood repertoires were. The raw public reads went through TCRdb reprocessing: fastp at Q25, MiXCR clone calling, in-frame beta chains kept. Here each entry gathers all rows of one CDR3 protein and keeps the most common genes and DNA. The V and J calls reflect TCRdb's pipeline rather than the authors' work. The sample includes about 680,000 distinct CDR3 sequences, with under 45% observed a single time. Of the sample, 30% to 40% is held by the ten largest clones.

What the study reported, not specific to this receptor: In cross-validation, a model built on a 13 V-J signature told ophthalmopathy apart from stable hyperthyroidism with less than 90% sensitivity and roughly 81% specificity, and in testing the same model reached 80%/75%. In validation, progression to ophthalmopathy was predicted by the model with nearly 71% sensitivity and around 76% specificity, a median of approximately 6.5 months before onset. Sample size was not statistically predetermined, and investigators were not blinded to group allocation. Most expanded thyroid clonotypes (frequency above 0.001) were also found in blood, which suggests that blood repertoires may mirror thyroid immune responses.

Graves' hyperthyroidism was defined as stable when no progression to ophthalmopathy occurred over 18 months of follow-up. Hyperthyroidism patients were newly diagnosed, had a disease duration of under 2 months, and were aged 18 to 65 years. Any patient with an uncontrolled infection, another autoimmune disease, pregnancy or lactation was excluded. Diagnoses relied on clinical symptoms, serum thyroxine and TRAb, thyroid ultrasound and orbital computed tomography. PBMCs were separated from 7.5 to 10 ml of fresh peripheral blood using Ficoll-Paque density gradient centrifugation. Total RNA was extracted with Trizol reagent, and quality was checked on an Agilent 2100 Bioanalyzer. This TCR came from a woman between 40 and 55 years old with Graves' hyperthyroidism. Sequenced: blood.

Here is the DNA: TGTGCCAGCAGCCCGAGGGCACAGAGCTCCTACAATGAGCAGTTCTTC. This is translated as CASSPRAQSSYNEQFF. Recombination connected TRBV7-9 to TRBJ2-7; tentative D gene TRBD2, with 5 bases matching. The DNA end favors TRBJ2-1, so the J call may be wrong. The CDR3 sequence holds 16 residues, the cysteine and phenylalanine included. Only the CDR3 DNA stays, 48 bases, in frame from base 1. Looking up the germline V gene (reference sequence) yields CDR1 SEHNR and CDR2 FQNEAQ.